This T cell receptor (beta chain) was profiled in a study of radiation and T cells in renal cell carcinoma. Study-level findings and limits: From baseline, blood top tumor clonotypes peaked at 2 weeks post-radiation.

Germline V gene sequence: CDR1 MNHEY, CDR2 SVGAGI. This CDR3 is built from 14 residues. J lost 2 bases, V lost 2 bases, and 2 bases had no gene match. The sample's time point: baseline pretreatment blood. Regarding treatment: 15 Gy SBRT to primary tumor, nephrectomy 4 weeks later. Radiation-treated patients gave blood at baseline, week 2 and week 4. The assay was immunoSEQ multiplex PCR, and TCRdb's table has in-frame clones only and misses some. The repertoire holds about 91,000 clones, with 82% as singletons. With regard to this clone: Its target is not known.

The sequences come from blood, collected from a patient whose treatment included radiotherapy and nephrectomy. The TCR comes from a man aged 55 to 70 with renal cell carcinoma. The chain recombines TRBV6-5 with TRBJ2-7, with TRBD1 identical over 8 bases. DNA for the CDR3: TGTGCCAGCAGTTACGGACAGGGTCCCTACGAGCAGTACTTC. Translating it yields CASSYGQGPYEQYF.